This is a list of T cell receptor beta chains from one sample in a study of follicular helper T cells after annual influenza vaccination. Data came from immunoSEQ multiplex PCR; TCRdb stores just in-frame clones and leaves some out. The sample consists of 9,500 to 10,000 clones, 83% of them appearing once. The sequencing used CXCR5- memory CD4+ T cells sorted from blood, collected 7 days after influenza vaccination. The receptor source for this set is an adult who received the influenza vaccine. Each CDR3 is given with its conserved first and last residue. The order of the fields is D gene, V gene, clone size, J gene, CDR3 protein, CDR3 DNA. D genes are given only for firm matches. Some rows have no size entry. The others give once, few or many, or a class for an expanded clone.

.	TRBV6-9	.	TRBJ1-1	CASSYRAGIWTEAFF	TGTGCCAGCAGTTACCGCGCGGGGATTTGGACTGAAGCTTTCTTT
.	TRBV6-6	once	TRBJ2-3	CASSYGTDLSTDTQYF	TGTGCCAGCAGTTACGGGACGGACCTTAGCACAGATACGCAGTATTTT
.	TRBV11-3	.	TRBJ1-1	CASSPPGPNTEAFF	TGTGCCAGCAGCCCCCCTGGCCCGAACACTGAAGCTTTCTTT
TRBD2	TRBV19	.	TRBJ2-3	CASSIPGLAGGTDTQYF	TGTGCCAGTAGTATCCCGGGACTAGCGGGAGGCACAGATACGCAGTATTTT
.	TRBV5-1	.	TRBJ2-5	CASSGREKGGETQYF	TGCGCCAGCAGCGGCCGGGAGAAGGGGGGAGAGACCCAGTACTTC
TRBD1	TRBV6-6	once	TRBJ1-3	CASSLAGGSGNTIYF	TGTGCCAGCAGTTTGGCAGGGGGCTCTGGAAACACCATATATTTT
TRBD1	TRBV10-3	.	TRBJ2-7	CAISESPPGQTYEQYF	TGTGCCATCAGTGAGTCTCCTCCGGGACAGACCTACGAGCAGTACTTC
.	TRBV4-2	.	TRBJ1-1	CASSQVEGGTEAFF	TGTGCCAGCAGCCAAGTAGAGGGAGGGACTGAAGCTTTCTTT
.	TRBV5-6	.	TRBJ2-3	CASSLRVFRDTQYF	TGTGCCAGCAGCTTGAGGGTCTTTAGGGATACGCAGTATTTT
TRBD1	TRBV10-1	.	TRBJ2-7	CASRGQGTLSYEQYF	TGCGCCAGCAGGGGACAGGGAACCCTTTCCTACGAGCAGTACTTC
.	TRBV13	.	TRBJ2-3	CASSLVGGTDTQYF	TGTGCCAGCAGCTTAGTTGGCGGCACAGATACGCAGTATTTT
.	TRBV7-2	.	TRBJ2-3	CASSLNSLGTTDTQYF	TGTGCCAGCAGCTTAAATTCTTTGGGGACCACAGATACGCAGTATTTT
.	TRBV6-5	.	TRBJ1-3	CASSPRPGNRNTIYF	TGTGCCAGCAGCCCAAGACCAGGGAATCGAAACACCATATATTTT
.	TRBV5-5	.	TRBJ1-5	CASSLVGRVNQPQHF	TGTGCCAGCAGCTTGGTGGGGCGCGTCAATCAGCCCCAGCATTTT
.	TRBV6-6	once	TRBJ1-1	CASSHREEAFF	TGTGCCAGCAGTCATCGAGAAGAAGCTTTCTTT
.	TRBV5-1	.	TRBJ2-7	CASSPPGHEQYF	TGCGCCAGCAGCCCCCCGGGGCACGAGCAGTACTTC
.	TRBV20-1	.	TRBJ2-1	CSAWNDEQFF	TGCAGTGCCTGGAACGATGAGCAGTTCTTC
.	TRBV7-9	.	TRBJ1-6	CASSGVGGQSSYNSPLHF	TGTGCCAGCAGCGGGGTGGGCGGACAGAGCTCCTATAATTCACCCCTCCACTTT
.	TRBV5-5	.	TRBJ2-2	CASSKGVPNTGELFF	TGTGCCAGCAGCAAAGGGGTGCCCAACACCGGGGAGCTGTTTTTT
.	TRBV5-1	.	TRBJ1-5	CASSLFGGTGQPQHF	TGCGCCAGCAGCTTGTTTGGCGGGACCGGTCAGCCCCAGCATTTT
TRBD1	TRBV27	.	TRBJ1-2	CASRYTGTANYGYTF	TGTGCCAGCAGATATACCGGGACAGCTAACTATGGCTACACCTTC
.	TRBV4-3	.	TRBJ2-5	CASSQVLALSGETQYF	TGCGCCAGCAGCCAAGTACTGGCCTTAAGTGGGGAGACCCAGTACTTC
.	TRBV20-1	.	TRBJ2-5	CSARNETQYF	TGCAGTGCTAGAAATGAGACCCAGTACTTC
.	TRBV19	.	TRBJ1-3	CASSTWDPGSGNTIYF	TGTGCCAGTAGTACGTGGGACCCCGGGTCTGGAAACACCATATATTTT
TRBD1	TRBV27	.	TRBJ1-5	CASSSHRGSQPQHF	TGTGCCAGCAGTTCCCACAGGGGTTCACAGCCCCAGCATTTT
.	TRBV5-1	.	TRBJ1-4	CASRERDNEKLFF	TGCGCCAGCAGGGAGAGAGATAATGAAAAACTGTTTTTT
TRBD1	TRBV18	.	TRBJ1-5	CASSEQGARPQPQHF	TGTGCCAGCTCGGAACAGGGGGCGCGTCCTCAGCCCCAGCATTTT
TRBD1	TRBV15	few	TRBJ2-7	CATSRGTGTLYEQYF	TGTGCCACCAGCAGAGGGACAGGGACACTTTACGAGCAGTACTTC
TRBD1	TRBV25-1	.	TRBJ2-7	CASSDSGQGAIYEQYF	TGTGCCAGCAGTGATTCGGGACAGGGGGCGATCTACGAGCAGTACTTC
TRBD2	TRBV14	.	TRBJ2-4	CASSHLGGKNIQYF	TGTGCCAGCAGCCATTTGGGAGGGAAAAACATTCAGTACTTC
.	TRBV18	.	TRBJ2-7	CASSLGSGGDEQYF	TGTGCCAGTTCCCTGGGCTCGGGCGGCGACGAGCAGTACTTC
.	TRBV13	.	TRBJ2-7	CASSPPPPASYEQYF	TGTGCCAGCAGCCCCCCCCCGCCGGCCTCCTACGAGCAGTACTTC